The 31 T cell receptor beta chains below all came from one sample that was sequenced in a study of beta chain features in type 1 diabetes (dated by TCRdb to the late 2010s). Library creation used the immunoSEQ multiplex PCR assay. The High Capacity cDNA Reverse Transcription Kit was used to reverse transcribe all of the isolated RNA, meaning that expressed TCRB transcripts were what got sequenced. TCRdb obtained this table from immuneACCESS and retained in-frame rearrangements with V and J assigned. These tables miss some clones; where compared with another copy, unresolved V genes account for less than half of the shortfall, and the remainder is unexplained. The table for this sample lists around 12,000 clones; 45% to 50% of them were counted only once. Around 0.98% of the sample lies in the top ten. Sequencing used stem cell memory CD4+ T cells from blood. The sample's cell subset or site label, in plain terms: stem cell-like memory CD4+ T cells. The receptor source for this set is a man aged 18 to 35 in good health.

The CDR3 bases are TGTGCCAGCAGCCCCCAGACCCGGCGGGGCACCGGGGAGCTGTTTTTT. It is translated as CASSPQTRRGTGELFF. The chain uses TRBV5-4 and TRBJ2-2; a weak D match, TRBD2 (6 bases). V was cut by 4 bases and J by 4 bases, with 17 bases left in between. Germline V gene data show CDR1 as SGHNT and CDR2 as YYREEE (reference sequence). The CDR3 is 16 amino acids. Variable domain in full (rest from reference TRBV5-4 and TRBJ2-2): ETGVTQSPTHLIKTRGQQVTLRCSSQSGHNTVSWYQQALGQGPQFIFQYYREEENGRGNFPPRFSGLQFPNYSSELNVNALELDDSALYLCASSPQTRRGTGELFFGEGSRLTVL.

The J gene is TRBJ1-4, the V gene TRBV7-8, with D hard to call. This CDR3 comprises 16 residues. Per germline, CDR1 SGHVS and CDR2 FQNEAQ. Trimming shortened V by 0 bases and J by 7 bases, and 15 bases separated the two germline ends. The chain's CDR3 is CASSLAPYRTSEKLFF. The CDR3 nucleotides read TGTGCCAGCAGCTTAGCTCCGTATCGTACGAGTGAAAAACTGTTTTTT.

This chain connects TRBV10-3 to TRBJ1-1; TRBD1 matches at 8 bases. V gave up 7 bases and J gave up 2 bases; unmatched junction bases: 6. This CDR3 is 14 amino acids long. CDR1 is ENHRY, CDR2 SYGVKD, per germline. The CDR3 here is CAINRQGANTEAFF. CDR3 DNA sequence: TGTGCCATCAATCGCCAGGGGGCAAACACTGAAGCTTTCTTT.

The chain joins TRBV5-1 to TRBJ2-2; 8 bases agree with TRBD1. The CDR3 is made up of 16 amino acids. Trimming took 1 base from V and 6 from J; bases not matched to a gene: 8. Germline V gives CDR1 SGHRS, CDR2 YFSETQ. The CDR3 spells CASSLRGQGGPGELFF. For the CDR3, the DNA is TGCGCCAGCAGCTTGAGAGGACAGGGAGGCCCCGGGGAGCTGTTTTTT.

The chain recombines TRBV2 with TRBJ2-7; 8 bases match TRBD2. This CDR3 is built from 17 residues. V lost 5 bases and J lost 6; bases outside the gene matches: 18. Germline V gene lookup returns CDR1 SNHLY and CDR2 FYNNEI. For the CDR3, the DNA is TGTGCCAGCAGTCCCAGTCCTGCGGGGGGCAGGTCGGGCGAGCAGTACTTC. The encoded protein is CASSPSPAGGRSGEQYF. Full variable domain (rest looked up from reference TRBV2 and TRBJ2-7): EPEVTQTPSHQVTQMGQEVILRCVPISNHLYFYWYRQILGQKVEFLVSFYNNEISEKSEIFDDQFSVERPDGSNFTLKIRSTKLEDSAMYFCASSPSPAGGRSGEQYFGPGTRLTVT.

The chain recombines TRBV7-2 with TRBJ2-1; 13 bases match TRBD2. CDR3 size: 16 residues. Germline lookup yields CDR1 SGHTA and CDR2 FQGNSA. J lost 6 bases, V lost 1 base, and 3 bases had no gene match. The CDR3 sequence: CASSLVTSGGGNEQFF. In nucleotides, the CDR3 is TGTGCCAGCAGCTTAGTAACTAGCGGGGGGGGCAATGAGCAGTTCTTC.

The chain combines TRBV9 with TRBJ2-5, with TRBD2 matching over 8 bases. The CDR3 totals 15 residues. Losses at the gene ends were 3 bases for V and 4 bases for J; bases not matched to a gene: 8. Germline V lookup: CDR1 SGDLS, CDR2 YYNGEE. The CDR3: CASSGRRGGVETQYF. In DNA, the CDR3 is TGTGCCAGCAGCGGACGTCGGGGGGGCGTAGAGACCCAGTACTTC.

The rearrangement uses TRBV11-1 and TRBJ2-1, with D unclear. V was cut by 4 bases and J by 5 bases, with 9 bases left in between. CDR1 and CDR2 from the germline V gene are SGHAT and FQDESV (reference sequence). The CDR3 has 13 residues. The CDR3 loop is CASSYGQNNEQFF. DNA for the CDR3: TGTGCCAGCAGCTATGGGCAGAACAATGAGCAGTTCTTC.

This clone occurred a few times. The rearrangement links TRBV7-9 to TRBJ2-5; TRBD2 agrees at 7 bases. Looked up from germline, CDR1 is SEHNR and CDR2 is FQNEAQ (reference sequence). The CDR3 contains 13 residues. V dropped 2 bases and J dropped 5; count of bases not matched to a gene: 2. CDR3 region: CASSLTSVETQYF. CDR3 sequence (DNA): TGTGCCAGCAGCTTAACTAGCGTGGAGACCCAGTACTTC. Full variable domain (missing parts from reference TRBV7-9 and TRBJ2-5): DTGVSQNPRHKITKRGQNVTFRCDPISEHNRLYWYRQTLGQGPEFLTYFQNEAQLEKSRLLSDRFSAERPKGSFSTLEIQRTEQGDSAMYLCASSLTSVETQYFGPGTRLLVL.

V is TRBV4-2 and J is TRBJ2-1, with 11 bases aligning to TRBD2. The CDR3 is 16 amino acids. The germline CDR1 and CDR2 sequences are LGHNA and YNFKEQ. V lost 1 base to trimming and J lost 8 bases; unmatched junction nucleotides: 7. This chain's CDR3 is CASSQGETSGGYEQFF. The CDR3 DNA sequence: TGTGCCAGCAGCCAAGGGGAAACTAGCGGGGGCTATGAGCAGTTCTTC.

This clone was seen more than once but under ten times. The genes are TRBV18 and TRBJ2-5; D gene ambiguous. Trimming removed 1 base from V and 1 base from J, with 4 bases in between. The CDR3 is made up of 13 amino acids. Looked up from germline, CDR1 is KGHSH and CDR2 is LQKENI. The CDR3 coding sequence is TGTGCCAGCTCACCACGCGGCCAAGAGACCCAGTACTTC. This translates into CASSPRGQETQYF.

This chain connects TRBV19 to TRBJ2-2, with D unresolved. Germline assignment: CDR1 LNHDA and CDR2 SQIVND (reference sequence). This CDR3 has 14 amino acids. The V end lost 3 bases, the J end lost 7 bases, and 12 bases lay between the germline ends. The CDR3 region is CASSIPGVGGELFF. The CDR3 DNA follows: TGTGCCAGTAGTATTCCCGGAGTCGGCGGGGAGCTGTTTTTT.

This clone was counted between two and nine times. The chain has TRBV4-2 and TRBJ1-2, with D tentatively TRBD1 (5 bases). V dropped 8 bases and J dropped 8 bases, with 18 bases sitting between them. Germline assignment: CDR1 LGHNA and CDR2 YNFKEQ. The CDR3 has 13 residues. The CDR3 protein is CASQGSDIPGYTF. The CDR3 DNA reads TGTGCCAGCCAAGGATCGGACATTCCGGGCTACACCTTC.

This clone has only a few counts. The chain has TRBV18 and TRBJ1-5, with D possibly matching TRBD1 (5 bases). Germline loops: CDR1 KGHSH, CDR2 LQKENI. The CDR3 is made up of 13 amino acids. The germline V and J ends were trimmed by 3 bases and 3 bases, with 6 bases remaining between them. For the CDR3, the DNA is TGTGCCAGCTCACCGGACATCAATCAGCCCCAGCATTTT. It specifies CASSPDINQPQHF.

The chain's CDR3 is CASSPSLTGHYGYTF. The CDR3 DNA reads TGTGCCAGCAGCCCAAGCTTGACAGGGCACTATGGCTACACCTTC. This chain connects TRBV7-2 to TRBJ1-2; 7 bases agree with TRBD1. This CDR3 is 15 amino acids long. The V segment lost 5 bases and the J segment 3 bases; nucleotides outside the gene matches: 9. Germline CDR1 reads SGHTA; CDR2 reads FQGNSA.

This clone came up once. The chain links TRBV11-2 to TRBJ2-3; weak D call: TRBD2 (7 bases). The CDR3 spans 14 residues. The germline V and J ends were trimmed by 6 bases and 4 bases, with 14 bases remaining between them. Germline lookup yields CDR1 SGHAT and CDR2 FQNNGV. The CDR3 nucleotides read TGTGCCAGCAGTAAGACGGGGGGCCCAGATACGCAGTATTTT. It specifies CASSKTGGPDTQYF.

The CDR3 protein is CASSPRGGGNEKLFF. Written as DNA, the CDR3 is TGTGCCAGCAGCCCCCGCGGGGGGGGTAATGAAAAACTGTTTTTT. The V and J genes are TRBV9 and TRBJ1-4; TRBD1 is a possible D gene (5 bases). Looked up from germline, CDR1 is SGDLS and CDR2 is YYNGEE. This CDR3 region has 15 residues. V shed 4 bases and J shed 4 bases, with 14 bases lying between them.

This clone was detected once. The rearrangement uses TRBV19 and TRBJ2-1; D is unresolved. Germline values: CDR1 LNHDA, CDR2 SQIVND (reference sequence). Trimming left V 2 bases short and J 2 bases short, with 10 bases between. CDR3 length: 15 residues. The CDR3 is CASSIRWATYNEQFF. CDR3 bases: TGTGCCAGTAGTATAAGGTGGGCTACCTACAATGAGCAGTTCTTC.

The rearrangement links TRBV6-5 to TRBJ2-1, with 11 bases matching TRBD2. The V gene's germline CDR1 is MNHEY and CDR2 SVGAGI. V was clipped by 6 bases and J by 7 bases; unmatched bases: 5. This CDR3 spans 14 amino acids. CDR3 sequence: CASRPGLAVNEQFF. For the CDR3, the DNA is TGTGCCAGCAGACCGGGACTAGCGGTAAATGAGCAGTTCTTC.

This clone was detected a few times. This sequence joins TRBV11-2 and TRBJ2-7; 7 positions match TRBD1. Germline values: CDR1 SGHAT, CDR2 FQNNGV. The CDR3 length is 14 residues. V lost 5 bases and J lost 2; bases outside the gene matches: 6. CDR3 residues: CASSKTTGTYEQYF. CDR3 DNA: TGTGCCAGCAGCAAGACGACAGGGACCTACGAGCAGTACTTC.

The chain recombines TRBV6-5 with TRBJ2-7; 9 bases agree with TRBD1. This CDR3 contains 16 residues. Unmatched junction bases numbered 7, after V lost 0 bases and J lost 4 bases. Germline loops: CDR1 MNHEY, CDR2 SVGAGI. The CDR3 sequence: CASSYSKGTGTYEQYF. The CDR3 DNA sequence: TGTGCCAGCAGTTACTCGAAGGGGACAGGGACGTACGAGCAGTACTTC.

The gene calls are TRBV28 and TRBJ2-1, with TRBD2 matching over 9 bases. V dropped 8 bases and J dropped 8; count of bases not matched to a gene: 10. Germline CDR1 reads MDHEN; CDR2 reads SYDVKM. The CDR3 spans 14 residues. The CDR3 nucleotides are TGTGCCAGCGGGCGGGGGGGGGCCAGGGATGAGCAGTTCTTC. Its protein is CASGRGGARDEQFF.

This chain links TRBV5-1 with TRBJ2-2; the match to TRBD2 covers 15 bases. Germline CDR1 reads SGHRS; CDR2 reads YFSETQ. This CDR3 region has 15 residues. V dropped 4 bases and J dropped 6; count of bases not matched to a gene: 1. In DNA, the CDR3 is TGCGCCAGCAGCGGACTAGCGGGGGGGCCCGGGGAGCTGTTTTTT. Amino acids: CASSGLAGGPGELFF.

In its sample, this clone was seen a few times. CDR3 DNA: TGTGCCAGTAGTACCCAAAAGCTGAACAGGGCTGATGAGCAGTTCTTC. Translation gives CASSTQKLNRADEQFF. The V call is TRBV19, the J call TRBJ2-1; a weak D match, TRBD1 (6 bases). Deletions cut 4 bases from V and 8 bases from J, with 21 bases between. This CDR3 spans 16 amino acids. Per germline, CDR1 LNHDA and CDR2 SQIVND (reference sequence). The whole variable domain, filled in from reference TRBV19 and TRBJ2-1, reads DGGITQSPKYLFRKEGQNVTLSCEQNLNHDAMYWYRQDPGQGLRLIYYSQIVNDFQKGDIAEGYSVSREKKESFPLTVTSAQKNPTAFYLCASSTQKLNRADEQFFGPGTRLTVL.

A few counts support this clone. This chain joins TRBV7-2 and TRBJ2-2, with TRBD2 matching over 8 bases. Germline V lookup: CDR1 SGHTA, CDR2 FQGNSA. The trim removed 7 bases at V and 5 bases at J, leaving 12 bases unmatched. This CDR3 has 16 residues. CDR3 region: CASTDPGTSSTGELFF. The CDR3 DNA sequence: TGTGCCAGCACCGACCCCGGGACTAGTAGTACCGGGGAGCTGTTTTTT.

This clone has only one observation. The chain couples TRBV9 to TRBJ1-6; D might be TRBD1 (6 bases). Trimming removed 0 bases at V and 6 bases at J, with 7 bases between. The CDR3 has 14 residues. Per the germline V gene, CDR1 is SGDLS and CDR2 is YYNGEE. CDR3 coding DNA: TGTGCCAGCAGCGTAGTGGGGGCTAATTCACCCCTCCACTTT. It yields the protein CASSVVGANSPLHF. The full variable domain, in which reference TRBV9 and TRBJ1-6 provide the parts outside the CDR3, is DSGVTQTPKHLITATGQRVTLRCSPRSGDLSVYWYQQSLDQGLQFLIQYYNGEERAKGNILERFSAQQFPDLHSELNLSSLELGDSALYFCASSVVGANSPLHFGNGTRLTVT.

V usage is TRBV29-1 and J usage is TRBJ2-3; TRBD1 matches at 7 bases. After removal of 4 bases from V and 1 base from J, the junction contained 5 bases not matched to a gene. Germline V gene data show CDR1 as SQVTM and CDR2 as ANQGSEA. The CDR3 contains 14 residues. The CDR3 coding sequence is TGCAGCGTTGTAGGGGGCAGGGGCACAGATACGCAGTATTTT. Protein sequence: CSVVGGRGTDTQYF.

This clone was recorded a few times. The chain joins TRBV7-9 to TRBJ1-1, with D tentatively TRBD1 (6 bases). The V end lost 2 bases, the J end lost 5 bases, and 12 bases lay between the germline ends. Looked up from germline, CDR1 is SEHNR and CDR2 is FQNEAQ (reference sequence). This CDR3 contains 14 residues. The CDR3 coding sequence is TGTGCCAGCAGCTTAAGACAGGACAGAACTGAAGCTTTCTTT. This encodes CASSLRQDRTEAFF.

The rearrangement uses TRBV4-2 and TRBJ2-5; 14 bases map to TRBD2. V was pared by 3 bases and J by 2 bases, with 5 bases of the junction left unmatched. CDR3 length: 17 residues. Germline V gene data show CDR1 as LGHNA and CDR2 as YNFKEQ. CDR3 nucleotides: TGTGCCAGCAGCCAGGGTGGGACTAGCGGGGGTCAAGAGACCCAGTACTTC. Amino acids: CASSQGGTSGGQETQYF.

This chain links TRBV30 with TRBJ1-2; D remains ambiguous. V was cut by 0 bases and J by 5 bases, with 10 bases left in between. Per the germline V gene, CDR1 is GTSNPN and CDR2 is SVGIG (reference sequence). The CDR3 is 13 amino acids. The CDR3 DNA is TGTGCCTGGAGTGTTGCCCAGTCTTATGGCTACACCTTC. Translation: CAWSVAQSYGYTF.

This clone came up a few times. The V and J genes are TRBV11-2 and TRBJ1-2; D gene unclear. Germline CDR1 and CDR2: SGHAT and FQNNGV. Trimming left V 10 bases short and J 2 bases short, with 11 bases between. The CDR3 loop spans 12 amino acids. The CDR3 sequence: CATGILNYGYTF. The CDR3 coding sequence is TGTGCCACTGGCATCCTCAACTATGGCTACACCTTC.